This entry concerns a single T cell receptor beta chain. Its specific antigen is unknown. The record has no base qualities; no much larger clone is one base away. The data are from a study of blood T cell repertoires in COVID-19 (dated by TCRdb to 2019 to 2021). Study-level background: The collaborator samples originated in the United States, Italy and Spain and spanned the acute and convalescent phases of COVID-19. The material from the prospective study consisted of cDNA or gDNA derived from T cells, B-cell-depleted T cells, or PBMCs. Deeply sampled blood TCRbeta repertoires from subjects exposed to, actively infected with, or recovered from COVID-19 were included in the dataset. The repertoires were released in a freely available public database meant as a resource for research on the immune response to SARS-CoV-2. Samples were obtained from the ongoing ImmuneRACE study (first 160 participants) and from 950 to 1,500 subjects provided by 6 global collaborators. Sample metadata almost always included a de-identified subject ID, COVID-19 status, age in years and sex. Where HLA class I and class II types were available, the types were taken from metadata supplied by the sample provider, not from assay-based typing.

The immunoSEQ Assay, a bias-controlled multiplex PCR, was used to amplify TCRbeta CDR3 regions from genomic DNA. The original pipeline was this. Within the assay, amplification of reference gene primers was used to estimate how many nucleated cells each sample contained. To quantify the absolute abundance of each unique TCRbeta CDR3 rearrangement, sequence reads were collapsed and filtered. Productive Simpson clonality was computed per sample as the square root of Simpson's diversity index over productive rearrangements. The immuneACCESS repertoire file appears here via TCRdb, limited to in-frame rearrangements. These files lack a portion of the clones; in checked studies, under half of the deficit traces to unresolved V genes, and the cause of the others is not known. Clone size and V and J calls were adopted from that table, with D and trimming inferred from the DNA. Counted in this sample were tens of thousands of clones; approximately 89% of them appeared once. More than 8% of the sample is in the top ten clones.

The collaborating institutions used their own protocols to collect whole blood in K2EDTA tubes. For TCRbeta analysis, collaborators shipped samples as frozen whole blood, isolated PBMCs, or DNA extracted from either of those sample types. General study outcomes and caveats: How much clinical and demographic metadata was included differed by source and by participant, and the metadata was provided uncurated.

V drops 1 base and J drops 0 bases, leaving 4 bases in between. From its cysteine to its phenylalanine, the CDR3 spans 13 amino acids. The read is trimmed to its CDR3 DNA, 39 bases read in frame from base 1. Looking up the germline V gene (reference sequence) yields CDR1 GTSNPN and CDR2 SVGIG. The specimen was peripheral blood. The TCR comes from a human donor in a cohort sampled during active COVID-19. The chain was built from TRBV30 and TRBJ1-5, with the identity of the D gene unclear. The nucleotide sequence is TGTGCCTGGAGTGCCAATAGCAATCAGCCCCAGCATTTT. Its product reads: CAWSANSNQPQHF.